A selection of T cell receptor beta chains follows, all from one sample in a study of radiation and T cells in renal cell carcinoma. Using immunoSEQ multiplex PCR, the repertoire was profiled, and TCRdb retains in-frame clones only, with some absent. The sample records about 95,000 clones, approximately 86% being singletons. This sample comprised blood, obtained from a patient whose treatment included radiotherapy and nephrectomy. Receptors were obtained from a man between 45 and 60 years old with renal cell carcinoma. CDR3s include the opening cysteine and the closing phenylalanine or tryptophan. D genes are given only for firm matches. Size is omitted from some rows. Given values are once, few, many or a class for expanded clones.

j_call d_call clone_size cdr3_length v_call cdr3_nt cdr3_aa
TRBJ2-1 - - 15 TRBV5-4 TGTGCCAGCAGCTTGGCTCAAACTAGCTGGAATGAGCAGTTCTTC CASSLAQTSWNEQFF
TRBJ2-7 - - 17 TRBV5-1 TGCGCCAGCAGCTTGTCCAGATCCGAGGGCACTTCCTACGAGCAGTACTTC CASSLSRSEGTSYEQYF
TRBJ1-5 - - 15 TRBV7-2 TGTGCCAGCAGTCTAGGACGGTATAGCAATCAGCCCCAGCATTTT CASSLGRYSNQPQHF
TRBJ2-2 - - 15 TRBV7-3 TGTGCCAGCAGCTCCCCGGGACAGAACACCGGGGAGCTGTTTTTT CASSSPGQNTGELFF
TRBJ1-5 - - 15 TRBV19 TGTGCCAGTAGCCTGGACCGGGACCGCAATCAGCCCCAGCATTTT CASSLDRDRNQPQHF
TRBJ1-1 TRBD1 - 14 TRBV28 TGTGCCAGCAGTTTAGGCGCCCCGACAGGGGAAGCTTTCTTT CASSLGAPTGEAFF
TRBJ1-5 TRBD1 - 17 TRBV7-8 TGTGCCAGCAGTAATTCACCTACAGGGGGCAACAATCAGCCCCAGCATTTT CASSNSPTGGNNQPQHF
TRBJ2-7 - - 16 TRBV11-3 TGTGCCAGCAGCTTAGGTTTTGGGACGGGGTCCTACGAGCAGTACTTC CASSLGFGTGSYEQYF
TRBJ2-7 TRBD1 - 16 TRBV11-2 TGTGCCAGCAGCTTAGGAGTGGGGACAGGTTCCTACGAGCAGTACTTC CASSLGVGTGSYEQYF
TRBJ2-7 TRBD1 - 15 TRBV2 TGTGCCAGCAGCCTCAAGACAGGGATGACCTACGAGCAGTACTTC CASSLKTGMTYEQYF
TRBJ1-4 - - 13 TRBV7-2 TGTGCCAGCAGCCCGGGACTATTTGAAAAACTGTTTTTT CASSPGLFEKLFF
TRBJ2-1 TRBD1 - 15 TRBV5-1 TGCGCCAGCAGCCCGGGACAGGGGGCCTACAATGAGCAGTTCTTC CASSPGQGAYNEQFF
TRBJ1-5 - once 14 TRBV27 TGTGCCAGCAGTTTCGTAGCAGGGACCCAGCCCCAGCATTTT CASSFVAGTQPQHF
TRBJ1-1 TRBD1 - 15 TRBV19 TGTGCCAGTAGTATTGCCGGGACAGGGGAGGCTGAAGCTTTCTTT CASSIAGTGEAEAFF